These 26 T cell receptor beta chains came from one sample sequenced in a study of blood T cell repertoires in COVID-19 (dated by TCRdb to about 2020). Libraries came from the immunoSEQ multiplex PCR assay. TCRdb carries this immuneACCESS record with in-frame sequences only. Its versions omit some clonotypes, under half of them owing to an unresolved V gene in the studies checked, with the rest unexplained. The sample table records over 150,000 clones; about 80% of these occur just once. The biggest ten clones account for 9% to 14% of the sample. The sample comprised peripheral blood. All receptors derive from a woman aged 60-75 years with COVID-19, enrolled during active disease.

The V and J genes are TRBV18 and TRBJ1-3; D unclear. The ends were cut back, 3 bases at V and 0 bases at J, with 15 bases in the middle. CDR3 length: 17 amino acids. Germline assignment: CDR1 KGHSH and CDR2 LQKENI. The CDR3 DNA reads as TGTGCCAGCTCACCCTCCTCCGGGTTGCTCTCTGGAAACACCATATATTTT. Its translation: CASSPSSGLLSGNTIYF. Full variable domain (rest looked up from reference TRBV18 and TRBJ1-3): NAGVMQNPRHLVRRRGQEARLRCSPMKGHSHVYWYRQLPEEGLKFMVYLQKENIIDESGMPKERFSAEFPKEGPSILRIQQVVRGDSAAYFCASSPSSGLLSGNTIYFGEGSWLTVV.

Only one count was recorded for this clone. The same CDR3 is also encoded by other DNA sequences in this sample. The chain couples TRBV5-1 to TRBJ2-1; 8 bases are a match to TRBD2. V shed 0 bases and J 2 bases; nucleotides not matched to a gene: 1. CDR1 and CDR2 (germline): SGHRS, YFSETQ. The CDR3 runs 15 residues. CDR3 DNA sequence: TGCGCCAGCAGCTTGGGACTAGCGACCTACAATGAGCAGTTCTTC. Protein sequence: CASSLGLATYNEQFF.

The genes are TRBV7-8 and TRBJ2-7, with D perhaps TRBD1 (6 bases). In germline, CDR1 is SGHVS, CDR2 FQNEAQ. Trimming took 1 base from V and 5 from J, leaving 15 bases between them. This CDR3 contains 15 residues. In DNA form, the CDR3 reads TGTGCCAGCAGCTTAGTACAGGGTCTAGTCCACGAGCAGTACGTC. As protein: CASSLVQGLVHEQYV.

The rearrangement joins TRBV12-3 or TRBV12-4 to TRBJ1-1; a weak D match, TRBD1 (5 bases). The length of the CDR3 is 13 residues. V was shortened by 3 bases and J by 3 bases, with 8 bases between the two germline ends. The CDR3 nucleotides read TGTGCCAGCAGTTTGCGGGGGGACACTGAAGCTTTCTTT. Translating gives CASSLRGDTEAFF.

The chain links TRBV9 to TRBJ1-2; possibly TRBD1 for D (5 bases). The CDR3 consists of 15 residues. Trimming shortened V by 0 bases and J by 6 bases, and 15 bases separated the two germline ends. Germline V lookup: CDR1 SGDLS, CDR2 YYNGEE. The CDR3 DNA reads as TGTGCCAGCAGCGTAGCGACTGGGGCAGGGCATGGCTACACCTTC. This translates into CASSVATGAGHGYTF.

This clone appeared a few times. This rearrangement joins TRBV6-5 to TRBJ1-2, with D tentatively TRBD1 (6 bases). V shed 4 bases and J shed 4 bases, with 16 bases lying between them. The CDR3 runs to 15 residues. Looked up from germline, CDR1 is MNHEY and CDR2 is SVGAGI. The CDR3 here is CASSFLHGTSYGYTF. CDR3 DNA sequence: TGTGCCAGCAGTTTCCTCCACGGGACAAGCTATGGCTACACCTTC.

The V call is TRBV9, the J call TRBJ1-2, with no clear D. This CDR3 is 14 amino acids long. Germline loops: CDR1 SGDLS, CDR2 YYNGEE. Trimming removed 4 bases at V and 7 bases at J, with 17 bases between. The CDR3 spells CASSSPTGSLGYTF. CDR3 in DNA: TGTGCCAGCAGCTCTCCCACCGGGTCTCTTGGCTACACCTTC. Together with reference TRBV9 and TRBJ1-2, the CDR3 gives the full variable domain: DSGVTQTPKHLITATGQRVTLRCSPRSGDLSVYWYQQSLDQGLQFLIQYYNGEERAKGNILERFSAQQFPDLHSELNLSSLELGDSALYFCASSSPTGSLGYTFGSGTRLTVV.

The chain combines TRBV5-1 with TRBJ1-1; unclear D gene. Germline V gives CDR1 SGHRS, CDR2 YFSETQ. With 4 bases removed from V and 2 bases from J, the gap between germline ends came to 15 bases. CDR3 length: 15 residues. CDR3 amino acids: CASSQHKTGNTEAFF. The DNA of the CDR3 is TGCGCCAGCAGCCAACATAAGACGGGAAACACTGAAGCTTTCTTT.

This sequence joins TRBV29-1 and TRBJ2-7, with 9 bases matching TRBD1. The CDR3 extends over 13 amino acids. Germline V gene sequence: CDR1 SQVTM, CDR2 ANQGSEA. The V segment lost 4 bases and the J segment 3 bases; nucleotides outside the gene matches: 4. The CDR3 is CSVALTGGYEQYV. CDR3 DNA: TGCAGCGTTGCCCTGACAGGGGGCTACGAGCAGTACGTC.

The rearrangement links TRBV30 to TRBJ2-7; no clear D gene. V was clipped by 0 bases and J by 3 bases, with 3 bases between them. This CDR3 has 11 amino acids. CDR1 is GTSNPN, CDR2 SVGIG, per germline (reference sequence). CDR3 region: CAWSVGYEQYV. For the CDR3, the DNA is TGTGCCTGGAGTGTCGGCTACGAGCAGTACGTC.

The chain recombines TRBV19 with TRBJ1-1; a possible D gene is TRBD1 (5 bases). The CDR3 loop spans 13 amino acids. Germline assignment: CDR1 LNHDA and CDR2 SQIVND (reference sequence). Deletions cut 1 base from V and 4 bases from J, with 7 bases between. CDR3 DNA sequence: TGTGCCAGTAGTATAGGACAGATCACTGAAGCTTTCTTT. This translates into CASSIGQITEAFF.

This clone was detected once. The rearrangement uses TRBV18 and TRBJ1-1; 7 bases agree with TRBD1. The CDR3 is made up of 14 amino acids. V shed 5 bases and J 5 bases; nucleotides not matched to a gene: 8. Germline CDR1 is KGHSH and CDR2 is LQKENI. The CDR3 loop reads CASSIRQGETEAFF. As DNA, the CDR3 is TGTGCCAGCTCAATCAGACAGGGTGAGACTGAAGCTTTCTTT. Together with reference TRBV18 and TRBJ1-1, the CDR3 gives the full variable domain: NAGVMQNPRHLVRRRGQEARLRCSPMKGHSHVYWYRQLPEEGLKFMVYLQKENIIDESGMPKERFSAEFPKEGPSILRIQQVVRGDSAAYFCASSIRQGETEAFFGQGTRLTVV.

V is TRBV7-8 and J is TRBJ1-5; D remains ambiguous. Germline CDR1 and CDR2: SGHVS and FQNEAQ. This CDR3 spans 12 amino acids. The V end lost 1 base, the J end lost 7 bases, and 5 bases lay between the germline ends. This CDR3 is CASSLDNQPQHF. Here the CDR3 DNA reads TGTGCCAGCAGCTTAGACAACCAGCCCCAGCATTTT.

This sequence joins TRBV7-9 and TRBJ1-5; the D is unclear. The germline CDR1 and CDR2 sequences are SEHNR and FQNEAQ (reference sequence). The germline V and J ends were trimmed by 4 bases and 0 bases, with 13 bases remaining between them. There are 16 residues in the CDR3. The CDR3 region is CASSSDGLYSNQPQHF. In DNA, the CDR3 is TGTGCCAGCAGCTCGGACGGACTTTATAGCAATCAGCCCCAGCATTTT.

This clone was detected once. The rearrangement uses TRBV15 and TRBJ2-1; D not resolved. The CDR3 spans 14 residues. Trimming took 8 bases from V and 4 from J, leaving 15 bases between them. The germline V gene encodes CDR1 LNHNV and CDR2 YYDKDF (reference sequence). In nucleotides, the CDR3 is TGTGCCACCGGGCAGGTCTCTACTTACAATGAGCAGTTCTTC. Translated: CATGQVSTYNEQFF.

V gene TRBV19 combines with J gene TRBJ1-1; 7 bases fit TRBD1. After removal of 2 bases from V and 7 bases from J, the junction contained 4 bases not matched to a gene. Germline V gives CDR1 LNHDA, CDR2 SQIVND (reference sequence). The CDR3 extends over 13 amino acids. This CDR3 is CASSIQGVGEAFF. In DNA, the CDR3 is TGTGCCAGTAGTATACAGGGGGTAGGTGAAGCTTTCTTT. The entire variable domain, with the rest obtained from reference TRBV19 and TRBJ1-1, is as follows: DGGITQSPKYLFRKEGQNVTLSCEQNLNHDAMYWYRQDPGQGLRLIYYSQIVNDFQKGDIAEGYSVSREKKESFPLTVTSAQKNPTAFYLCASSIQGVGEAFFGQGTRLTVV.

The J gene is TRBJ2-1, the V gene TRBV2; 10 nucleotides line up with TRBD2. The CDR3 extends over 16 amino acids. The germline V gene encodes CDR1 SNHLY and CDR2 FYNNEI. Losses at the gene ends were 2 bases for V and 8 bases for J; bases not matched to a gene: 9. The CDR3 DNA follows: TGTGCCAGCAGTGAAATGGCTAGCGGGGGAGTTCATGAGCAGTTCTTC. Residues: CASSEMASGGVHEQFF.

This rearrangement joins TRBV7-3 to TRBJ1-1; TRBD1 matches 7 bases. Per germline, CDR1 SGHTA and CDR2 FQGTGA. The trim removed 5 bases at V and 2 bases at J, leaving 5 bases unmatched. The CDR3 extends over 14 amino acids. Here the CDR3 reads CASSPGTANTEAFF. CDR3 nucleotide sequence: TGTGCCAGCAGCCCCGGGACAGCTAACACTGAAGCTTTCTTT.

This chain joins TRBV5-1 and TRBJ2-3; TRBD1 aligns across 8 bases. The CDR3 extends over 15 amino acids. Per germline, CDR1 SGHRS and CDR2 YFSETQ. V lost 2 bases to trimming and J lost 3 bases; unmatched junction nucleotides: 5. The CDR3 loop is CASSLQGVGTDTQYF. DNA of the CDR3: TGCGCCAGCAGCTTACAGGGGGTGGGGACAGATACGCAGTATTTT.

As DNA, the CDR3 is TGTGCCAGTAGTTTTCGGACCATTAGGGGCACCGGGGAGCTGTTTTTT. Translated: CASSFRTIRGTGELFF. V is TRBV19 and J is TRBJ2-2; TRBD1 might be the D (5 bases). The length of the CDR3 is 16 residues. V lost 5 bases and J 4 bases, leaving 17 bases between the germline ends. Germline V gene sequence: CDR1 LNHDA, CDR2 SQIVND (reference sequence).

The chain recombines TRBV12-3 or TRBV12-4 with TRBJ1-5; D gene ambiguous. Trimming took off 6 bases at V and 6 bases at J, with 12 bases between the two ends. This CDR3 has 13 residues. DNA of the CDR3: TGTGCCAGCAGCCGGTCTCCCCCTCAGCCCCAGCATTTT. Protein product: CASSRSPPQPQHF.

The chain joins TRBV5-1 to TRBJ2-7, with TRBD1 matching over 9 bases. The CDR3 is 16 amino acids. J gave up 4 bases and V 3 bases, and 11 bases lay outside the gene matches. Looked up from germline, CDR1 is SGHRS and CDR2 is YFSETQ. This CDR3 reads CASSWGQGRVAYEQYF. The CDR3 coding sequence is TGCGCCAGCAGCTGGGGACAGGGACGAGTTGCTTACGAGCAGTACTTC.

The chain links TRBV11-2 to TRBJ2-5; TRBD2 aligns across 10 bases. The V segment lost 5 bases and the J segment 1 base; nucleotides outside the gene matches: 4. The CDR3 spans 15 residues. In germline, CDR1 is SGHAT, CDR2 FQNNGV. The CDR3 coding sequence is TGTGCCAGCAGCAAATGGACTAGCGGCCAAGAGACCCAGTACTTC. This gives the protein CASSKWTSGQETQYF.

The chain couples TRBV7-2 to TRBJ1-2; D is perhaps TRBD1 (5 bases). This CDR3 is built from 18 residues. Trimming pared 2 bases from V and 5 bases from J, leaving 24 bases between. Looked up from germline, CDR1 is SGHTA and CDR2 is FQGNSA. The CDR3 sequence: CASSLRRVGGSEVYGYTF. CDR3 bases: TGTGCCAGCAGCTTACGGAGGGTTGGGGGGAGTGAGGTTTATGGCTACACCTTC.

As to this clone: Other DNA sequences in the same sample also yield this CDR3. CDR3 in DNA: TGCGCCAGCAGCTTGGCCGGGGGAAACACCATATATTTT. Translated: CASSLAGGNTIYF. V is TRBV5-1 and J is TRBJ1-3; D not certain. The CDR3 has 13 residues. The V gene's germline CDR1 is SGHRS and CDR2 YFSETQ. Deletions cut 0 bases from V and 4 bases from J, with 5 bases between. The whole variable domain, remainder taken from reference TRBV5-1 and TRBJ1-3, is KAGVTQTPRYLIKTRGQQVTLSCSPISGHRSVSWYQQTPGQGLQFLFEYFSETQRNKGNFPGRFSGRQFSNSRSEMNVSTLELGDSALYLCASSLAGGNTIYFGEGSWLTVV.

The rearrangement uses TRBV4-1 and TRBJ2-1, with 10 bases lining up with TRBD1. V dropped 1 base and J dropped 7; count of bases not matched to a gene: 10. CDR3 length: 17 residues. Germline V gives CDR1 MGHRA, CDR2 YSYEKL. This chain's CDR3 is CASSQAQGQGWRNEQFF. The CDR3 nucleotides are TGCGCCAGCAGCCAAGCACAGGGACAGGGGTGGAGGAATGAGCAGTTCTTC.